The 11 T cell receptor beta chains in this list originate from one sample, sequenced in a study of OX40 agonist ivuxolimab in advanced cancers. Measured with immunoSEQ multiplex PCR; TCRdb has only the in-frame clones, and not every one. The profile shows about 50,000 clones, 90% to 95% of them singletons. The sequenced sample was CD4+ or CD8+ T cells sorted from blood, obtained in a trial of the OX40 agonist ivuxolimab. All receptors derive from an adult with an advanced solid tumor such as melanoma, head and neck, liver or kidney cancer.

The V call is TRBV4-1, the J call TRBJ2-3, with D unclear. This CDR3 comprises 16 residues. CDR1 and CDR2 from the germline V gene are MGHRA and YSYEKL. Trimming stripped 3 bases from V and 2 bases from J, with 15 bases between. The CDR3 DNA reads TGCGCCAGCAGCCACGCATTGGGAAGGTACACAGATACGCAGTATTTT. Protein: CASSHALGRYTDTQYF.

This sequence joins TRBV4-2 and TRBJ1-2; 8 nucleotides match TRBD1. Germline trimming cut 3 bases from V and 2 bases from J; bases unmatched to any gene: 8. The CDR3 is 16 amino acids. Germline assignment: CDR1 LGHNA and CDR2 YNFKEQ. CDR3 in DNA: TGTGCCAGCAGCCAGCTGCTCAGGGACAGGAACTATGGCTACACCTTC. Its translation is CASSQLLRDRNYGYTF.

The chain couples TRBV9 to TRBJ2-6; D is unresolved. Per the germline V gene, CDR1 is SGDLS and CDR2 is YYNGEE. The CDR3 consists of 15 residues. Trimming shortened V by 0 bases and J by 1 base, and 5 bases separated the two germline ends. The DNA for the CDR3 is TGTGCCAGCAGCGTAGCTAGTTCTGGGGCCAACGTCCTGACTTTC. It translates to CASSVASSGANVLTF.

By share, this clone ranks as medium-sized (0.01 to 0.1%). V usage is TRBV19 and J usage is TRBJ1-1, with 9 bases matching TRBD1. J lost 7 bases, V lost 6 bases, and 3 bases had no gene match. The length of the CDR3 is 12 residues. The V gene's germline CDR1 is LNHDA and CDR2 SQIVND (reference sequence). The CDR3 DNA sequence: TGTGCCAGTAGACAGGGGGCGGTTGAAGCTTTCTTT. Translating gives CASRQGAVEAFF. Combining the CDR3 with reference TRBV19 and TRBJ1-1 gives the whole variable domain DGGITQSPKYLFRKEGQNVTLSCEQNLNHDAMYWYRQDPGQGLRLIYYSQIVNDFQKGDIAEGYSVSREKKESFPLTVTSAQKNPTAFYLCASRQGAVEAFFGQGTRLTVV.

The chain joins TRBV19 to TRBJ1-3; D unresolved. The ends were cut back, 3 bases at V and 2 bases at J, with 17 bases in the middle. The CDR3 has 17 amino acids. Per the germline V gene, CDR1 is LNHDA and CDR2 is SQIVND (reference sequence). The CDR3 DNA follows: TGTGCCAGTAGTATCCCCCAAATTCGAGGAACTGGAAACACCATATATTTT. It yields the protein CASSIPQIRGTGNTIYF.

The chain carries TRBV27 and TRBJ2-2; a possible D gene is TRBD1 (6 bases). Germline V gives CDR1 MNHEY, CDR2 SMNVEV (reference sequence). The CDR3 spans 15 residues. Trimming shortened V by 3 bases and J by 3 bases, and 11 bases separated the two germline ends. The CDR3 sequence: CASSFGRGDTGELFF. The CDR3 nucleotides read TGTGCCAGCAGTTTCGGCAGGGGAGACACCGGGGAGCTGTTTTTT.

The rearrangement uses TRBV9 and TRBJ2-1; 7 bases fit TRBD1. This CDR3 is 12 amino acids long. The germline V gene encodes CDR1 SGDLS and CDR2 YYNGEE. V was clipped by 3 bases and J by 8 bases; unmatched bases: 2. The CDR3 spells CASSGQGHEQFF. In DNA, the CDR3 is TGTGCCAGCAGCGGACAGGGTCATGAGCAGTTCTTC.

DNA of the CDR3: TGTGCCAGCAGCTTAGCGCTCGAGGGGCGGGGAGCTTTCTTT. Translating gives CASSLALEGRGAFF. The V and J genes are TRBV7-9 and TRBJ1-1, with a weak D call TRBD1 (5 bases). Germline V gene data show CDR1 as SEHNR and CDR2 as FQNEAQ (reference sequence). The CDR3 is 14 amino acids. V lost 0 bases to trimming and J lost 10 bases, with 15 bases between them. The full variable domain, with the rest looked up from reference TRBV7-9 and TRBJ1-1, is DTGVSQNPRHKITKRGQNVTFRCDPISEHNRLYWYRQTLGQGPEFLTYFQNEAQLEKSRLLSDRFSAERPKGSFSTLEIQRTEQGDSAMYLCASSLALEGRGAFFGQGTRLTVV.

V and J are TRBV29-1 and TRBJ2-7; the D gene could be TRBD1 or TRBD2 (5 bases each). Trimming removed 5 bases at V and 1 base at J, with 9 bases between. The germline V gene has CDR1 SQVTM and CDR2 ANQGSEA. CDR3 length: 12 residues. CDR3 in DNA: TGCAGCGTTCGGGACGGATCCTACGAGCAGTACTTC. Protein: CSVRDGSYEQYF.

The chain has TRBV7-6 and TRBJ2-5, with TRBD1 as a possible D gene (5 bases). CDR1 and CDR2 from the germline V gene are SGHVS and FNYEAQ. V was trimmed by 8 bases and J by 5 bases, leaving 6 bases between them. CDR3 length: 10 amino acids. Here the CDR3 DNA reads TGTGCCAGCGCAGGGGAGACCCAGTACTTC. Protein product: CASAGETQYF.

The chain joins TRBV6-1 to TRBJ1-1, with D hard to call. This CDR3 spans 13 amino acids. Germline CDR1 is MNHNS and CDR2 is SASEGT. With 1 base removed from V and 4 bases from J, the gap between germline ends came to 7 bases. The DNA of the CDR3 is TGTGCCAGCAGTGAAGGTCCCACCACTGAAGCTTTCTTT. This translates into CASSEGPTTEAFF.